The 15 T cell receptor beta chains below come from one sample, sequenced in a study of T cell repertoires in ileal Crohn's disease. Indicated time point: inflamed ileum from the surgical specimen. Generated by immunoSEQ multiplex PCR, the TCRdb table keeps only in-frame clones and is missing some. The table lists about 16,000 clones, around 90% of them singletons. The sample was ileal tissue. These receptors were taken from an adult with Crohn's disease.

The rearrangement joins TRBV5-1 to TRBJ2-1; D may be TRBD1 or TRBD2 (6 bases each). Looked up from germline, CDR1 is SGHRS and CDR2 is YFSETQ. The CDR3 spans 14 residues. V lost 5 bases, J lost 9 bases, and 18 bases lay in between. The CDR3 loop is CASRTGTGGGEQFF. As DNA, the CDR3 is TGCGCCAGCAGAACCGGGACTGGGGGCGGTGAGCAGTTCTTC.

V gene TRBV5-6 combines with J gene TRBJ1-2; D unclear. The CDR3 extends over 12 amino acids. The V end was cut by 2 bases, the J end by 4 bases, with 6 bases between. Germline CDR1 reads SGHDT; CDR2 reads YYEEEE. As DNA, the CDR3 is TGTGCCAGCAGCTTCTCGGGCTATGGCTACACCTTC. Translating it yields CASSFSGYGYTF.

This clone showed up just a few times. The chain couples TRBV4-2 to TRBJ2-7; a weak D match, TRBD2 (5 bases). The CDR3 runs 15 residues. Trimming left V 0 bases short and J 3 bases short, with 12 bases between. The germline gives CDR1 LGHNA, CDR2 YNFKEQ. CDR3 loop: CASSQESAGDYEQYF. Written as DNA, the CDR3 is TGTGCCAGCAGCCAAGAGTCTGCCGGGGACTACGAGCAGTACTTC.

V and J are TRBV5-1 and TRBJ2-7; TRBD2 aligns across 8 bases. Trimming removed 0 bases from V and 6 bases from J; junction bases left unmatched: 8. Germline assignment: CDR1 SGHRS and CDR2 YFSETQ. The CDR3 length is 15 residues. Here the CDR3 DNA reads TGCGCCAGCAGCTTGGCGGGGGGGGCCGGGATCGAGCAGTACTTC. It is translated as CASSLAGGAGIEQYF. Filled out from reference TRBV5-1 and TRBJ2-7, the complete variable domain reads KAGVTQTPRYLIKTRGQQVTLSCSPISGHRSVSWYQQTPGQGLQFLFEYFSETQRNKGNFPGRFSGRQFSNSRSEMNVSTLELGDSALYLCASSLAGGAGIEQYFGPGTRLTVT.

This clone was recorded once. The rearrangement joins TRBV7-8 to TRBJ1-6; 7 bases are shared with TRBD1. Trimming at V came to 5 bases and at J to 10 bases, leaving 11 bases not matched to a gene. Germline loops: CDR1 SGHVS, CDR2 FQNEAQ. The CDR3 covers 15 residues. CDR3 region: CASSPRTGTDSPLHF. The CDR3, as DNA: TGTGCCAGCAGCCCCCGGACAGGAACGGACTCACCCCTCCACTTT.

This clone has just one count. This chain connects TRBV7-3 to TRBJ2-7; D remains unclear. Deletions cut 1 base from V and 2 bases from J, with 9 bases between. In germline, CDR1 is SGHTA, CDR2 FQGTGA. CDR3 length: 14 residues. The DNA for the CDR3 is TGTGCCAGCAGCTTAATGGCCGGACCCTACGAGCAGTACTTC. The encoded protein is CASSLMAGPYEQYF.

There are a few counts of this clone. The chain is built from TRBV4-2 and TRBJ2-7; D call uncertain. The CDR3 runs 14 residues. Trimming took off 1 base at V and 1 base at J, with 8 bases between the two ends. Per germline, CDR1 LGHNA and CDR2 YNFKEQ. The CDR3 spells CASSQADPSYEQYF. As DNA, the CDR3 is TGTGCCAGCAGCCAAGCGGACCCATCCTACGAGCAGTACTTC.

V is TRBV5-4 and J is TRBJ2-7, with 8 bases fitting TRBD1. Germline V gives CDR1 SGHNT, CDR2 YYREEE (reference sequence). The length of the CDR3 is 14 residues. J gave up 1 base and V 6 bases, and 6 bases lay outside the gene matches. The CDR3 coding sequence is TGTGCCAGCACCCGAGACAGGGGTTCCTACGAGCAGTACTTC. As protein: CASTRDRGSYEQYF.

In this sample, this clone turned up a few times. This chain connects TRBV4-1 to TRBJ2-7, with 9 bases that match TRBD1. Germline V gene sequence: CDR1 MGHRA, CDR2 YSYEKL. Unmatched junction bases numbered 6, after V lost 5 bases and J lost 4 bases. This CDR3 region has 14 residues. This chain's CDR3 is CASSKGQGPYEQYF. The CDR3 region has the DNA TGCGCCAGCAGCAAGGGACAGGGTCCGTACGAGCAGTACTTC.

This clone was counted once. The CDR3, as DNA: TGTGCCAGCATCCGTGGCTCCCTGAGGGCCGGGGAGACCCAGTACTTC. Translation: CASIRGSLRAGETQYF. The V and J genes are TRBV7-2 and TRBJ2-5; D is perhaps TRBD2 (5 bases). V was trimmed by 7 bases and J by 5 bases, leaving 23 bases between them. Germline CDR1 SGHTA, CDR2 FQGNSA. The CDR3 consists of 16 residues.

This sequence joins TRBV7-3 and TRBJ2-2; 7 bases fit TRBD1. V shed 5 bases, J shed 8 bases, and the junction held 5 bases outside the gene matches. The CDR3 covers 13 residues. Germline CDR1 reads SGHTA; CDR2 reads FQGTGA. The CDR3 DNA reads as TGTGCCAGCAGCGGACAGGTTGGGGGGGAGCTGTTTTTT. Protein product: CASSGQVGGELFF.

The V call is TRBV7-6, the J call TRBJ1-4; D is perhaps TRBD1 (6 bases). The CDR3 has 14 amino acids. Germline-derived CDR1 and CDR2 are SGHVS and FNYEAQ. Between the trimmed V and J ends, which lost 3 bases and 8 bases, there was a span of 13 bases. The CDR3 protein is CASSLDSGKEKLFF. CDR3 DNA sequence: TGTGCCAGCAGCTTGGACAGCGGAAAAGAAAAACTGTTTTTT. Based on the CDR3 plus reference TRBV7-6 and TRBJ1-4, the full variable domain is GAGVSQSPRYKVTKRGQDVALRCDPISGHVSLYWYRQALGQGPEFLTYFNYEAQQDKSGLPNDRFSAERPEGSISTLTIQRTEQRDSAMYRCASSLDSGKEKLFFGSGTQLSVL.

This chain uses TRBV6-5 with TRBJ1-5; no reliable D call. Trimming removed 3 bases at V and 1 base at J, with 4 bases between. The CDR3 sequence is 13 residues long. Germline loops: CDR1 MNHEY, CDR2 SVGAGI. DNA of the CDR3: TGTGCCAGCAGTTATACGAGCAATCAGCCCCAGCATTTT. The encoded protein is CASSYTSNQPQHF.

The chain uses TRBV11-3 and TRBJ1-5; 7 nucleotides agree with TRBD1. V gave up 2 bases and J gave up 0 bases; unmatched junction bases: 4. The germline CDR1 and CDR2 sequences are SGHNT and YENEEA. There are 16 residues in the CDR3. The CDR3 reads CASSLRGQDSNQPQHF. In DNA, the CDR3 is TGTGCCAGCAGCTTAAGGGGGCAGGATAGCAATCAGCCCCAGCATTTT.

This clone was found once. Written as DNA, the CDR3 is TGTGCCAGCAGCTTTGGTTTACAAGAGACCCAGTACTTC. Its translation is CASSFGLQETQYF. The genes are TRBV7-7 and TRBJ2-5; unclear D gene. Per germline, CDR1 SSHAT and CDR2 FNYEAQ (reference sequence). With 3 bases removed from V and 2 bases from J, the gap between germline ends came to 7 bases. The CDR3 is 13 amino acids.